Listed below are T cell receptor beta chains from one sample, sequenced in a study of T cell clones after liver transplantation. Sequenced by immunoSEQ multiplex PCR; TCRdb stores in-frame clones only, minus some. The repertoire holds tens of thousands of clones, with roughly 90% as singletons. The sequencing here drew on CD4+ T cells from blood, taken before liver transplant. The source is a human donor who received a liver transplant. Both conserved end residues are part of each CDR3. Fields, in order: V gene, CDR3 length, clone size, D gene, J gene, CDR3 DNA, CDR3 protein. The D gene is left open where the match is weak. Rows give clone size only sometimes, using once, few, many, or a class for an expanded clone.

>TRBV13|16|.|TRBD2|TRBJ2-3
TGTGCCAGCAGCCTCGGGACTAGCGGGACCCCAGATACGCAGTATTTT
CASSLGTSGTPDTQYF
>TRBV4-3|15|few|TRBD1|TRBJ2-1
TGCGCCAGCAGCCAAGAGGACAGGGGTTACAATGAGCAGTTCTTC
CASSQEDRGYNEQFF
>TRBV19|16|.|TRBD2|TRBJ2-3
TGTGCCAGTAGGACCACTAGCGGGCTAGGGGCAGATACGCAGTATTTT
CASRTTSGLGADTQYF
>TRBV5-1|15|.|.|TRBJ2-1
TGCGCCAGCAGCTTAATCATCAGCTCCTACAATGAGCAGTTCTTC
CASSLIISSYNEQFF
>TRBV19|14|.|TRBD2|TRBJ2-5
TGTGCCAGTAGTATAAAAACTAGCGGAGAGACCCAGTACTTC
CASSIKTSGETQYF
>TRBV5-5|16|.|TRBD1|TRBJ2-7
TGTGCCAGCAGTCTGGGACAGGGGGCCAGGGAATACGAGCAGTACTTC
CASSLGQGAREYEQYF
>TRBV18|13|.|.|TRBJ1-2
TGTGCCAGCTCACTCGGACAGAACTATGGCTACACCTTC
CASSLGQNYGYTF
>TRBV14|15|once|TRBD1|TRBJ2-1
TGTGCCAGCAGCCAAATGCAGGGGGCTTATAATGAGCAGTTCTTC
CASSQMQGAYNEQFF
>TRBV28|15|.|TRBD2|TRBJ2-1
TGTGCCAGCAGTTTATCTCGGGAGGGCCTCGATGAGCAGTTCTTC
CASSLSREGLDEQFF
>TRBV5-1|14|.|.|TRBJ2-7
TGCGCCAGCAGCTTGGTTGACAGGGAGGACGAGCAGTACTTC
CASSLVDREDEQYF
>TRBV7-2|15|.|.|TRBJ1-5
TGTGCCAGCAGCTTTCATGGCTCGCTCGATCAGCCCCAGCATTTT
CASSFHGSLDQPQHF
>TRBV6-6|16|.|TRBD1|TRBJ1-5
TGTGCCAGCCAGCGGTGGGACAGGGGGGCCAATCAGCCCCAGCATTTT
CASQRWDRGANQPQHF
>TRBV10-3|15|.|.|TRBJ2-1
TGTGCCATCAGTGAGAGGGGGGGCAGCCACAATGAGCAGTTCTTC
CAISERGGSHNEQFF
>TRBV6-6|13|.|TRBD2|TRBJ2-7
TGTGCCAGCAGTTACTCAGGGACTATCGGGGAGTACTTC
CASSYSGTIGEYF
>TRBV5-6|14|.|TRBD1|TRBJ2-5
TGTGCCAGCAGCTTGGGGGACAGGCAAGAGACCCAGTACTTC
CASSLGDRQETQYF
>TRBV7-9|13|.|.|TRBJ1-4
TGTGCCAGCAGCTTCCGAGAATATGAAAAACTGTTTTTT
CASSFREYEKLFF
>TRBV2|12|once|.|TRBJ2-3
TGTGCCAGCAGTGAGAGGTCGGATACGCAGTATTTT
CASSERSDTQYF
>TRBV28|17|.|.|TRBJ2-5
TGTGCCAGCAGTCCGCTCATCGGGTACAAGTACCAAGAGACCCAGTACTTC
CASSPLIGYKYQETQYF
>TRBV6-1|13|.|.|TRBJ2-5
TGTGCCAGCAGAACACTTGGCCAAGAGACCCAGTACTTC
CASRTLGQETQYF
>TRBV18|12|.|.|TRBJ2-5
TGTGCCAGCTCACCCGGGCGGGAGACCCAGTACTTC
CASSPGRETQYF
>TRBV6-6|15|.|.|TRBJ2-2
TGTGCCAGCAGGGGCAGGACAGCCGTCACCGGGGAGCTGTTTTTT
CASRGRTAVTGELFF
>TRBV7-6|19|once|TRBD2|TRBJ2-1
TGTGCCAGCAGCTTATTCGGTTGGACTAGCGGGAACCCTTACAATGAGCAGTTCTTC
CASSLFGWTSGNPYNEQFF
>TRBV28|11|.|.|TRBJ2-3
TGTGCCAGCAATGCGGGGCCAAGACAGTATTTT
CASNAGPRQYF
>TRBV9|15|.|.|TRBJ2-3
TGTGCCAGCAGCGTAGAGGGATTTGGGGCAGATACGCAGTATTTT
CASSVEGFGADTQYF
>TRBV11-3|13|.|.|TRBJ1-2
TGTGCCAGCAGCTCCGATACACCCTATGGCTACACCTTC
CASSSDTPYGYTF
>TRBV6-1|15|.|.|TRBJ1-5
TGTGCCAGCAGTCCGGGACGGTTTAGCAATCAGCCCCAGCATTTT
CASSPGRFSNQPQHF
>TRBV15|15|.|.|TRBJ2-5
TGTGCCACCAGCGGGGGACATACGTACCAAGAGACCCAGTACTTC
CATSGGHTYQETQYF
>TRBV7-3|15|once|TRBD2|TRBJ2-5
TGTGCCAGCAGCCCGGGACTAGCGTACCAAGAGACCCAGTACTTC
CASSPGLAYQETQYF
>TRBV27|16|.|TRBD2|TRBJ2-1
TGTGCCAGCAGCGGACTAGCGGGGCTGGGATACAATGAGCAGTTCTTC
CASSGLAGLGYNEQFF
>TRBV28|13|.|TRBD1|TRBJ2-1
TGTGCCAGCAGTTTAGAGGACAGGGTACGGCAGTTCTTC
CASSLEDRVRQFF
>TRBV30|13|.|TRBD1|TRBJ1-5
TGTGCCTGGAGCGGACAGGGCAATCAGCCCCAGCATTTT
CAWSGQGNQPQHF
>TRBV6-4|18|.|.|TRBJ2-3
TGTGCCAGCAGTGACCCTGACAGGTTACAGTTTTCCACAGATACGCAGTATTTT
CASSDPDRLQFSTDTQYF
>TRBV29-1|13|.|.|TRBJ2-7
TGCAGCGCCTCCACAGACCTTCGCCACGAGCAGTACTTC
CSASTDLRHEQYF
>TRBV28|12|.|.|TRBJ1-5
TGTGCCAGCAGTTTAATGTTGCAGCCCCAGCATTTT
CASSLMLQPQHF
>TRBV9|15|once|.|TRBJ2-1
TGTGCCAGCAGCGCCGCCGGAGGCTCCTACAATGAGCAGTTCTTC
CASSAAGGSYNEQFF
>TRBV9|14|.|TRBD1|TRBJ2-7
TGTGCCAGCAGCGCCGACAGGGAAATAGGCGAGCAGTACTTC
CASSADREIGEQYF
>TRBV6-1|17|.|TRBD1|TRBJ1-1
TGTGCCAGCAGTGGCTGGGGTGTACGACAGGGGAACACTGAAGCTTTCTTT
CASSGWGVRQGNTEAFF
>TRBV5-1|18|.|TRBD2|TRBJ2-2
TGCGCCAGCAGCCTAGGACTAGCGGGAGGGATCAACACCGGGGAGCTGTTTTTT
CASSLGLAGGINTGELFF
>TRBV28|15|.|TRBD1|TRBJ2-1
TGTGCCAGTCAACTGAGCGGGACAGGGAATAATGAGCAGTTCTTC
CASQLSGTGNNEQFF
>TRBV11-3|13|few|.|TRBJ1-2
TGTGCCAGCAGCCCCCCGGGGGGGTTTGGCTACACCTTC
CASSPPGGFGYTF
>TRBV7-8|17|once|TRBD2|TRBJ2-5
TGTGCCAGCAGCACTGGGTCCCGTAGCGGGGTAGTAGAGACCCAGTACTTC
CASSTGSRSGVVETQYF
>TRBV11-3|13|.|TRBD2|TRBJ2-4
TGTGCCAGCAGCAAAGGACGCGGCGGGAGGCGGTACTTC
CASSKGRGGRRYF
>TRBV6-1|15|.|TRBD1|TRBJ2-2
TGTGCCAGCACCCCGGGACAGGGATACACCGGGGAGCTGTTTTTT
CASTPGQGYTGELFF
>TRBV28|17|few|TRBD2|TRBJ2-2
TGTGCCAGCGGGTCGAGCGGGAGGGCGACGAACACCGGGGAGCTGTTTTTT
CASGSSGRATNTGELFF
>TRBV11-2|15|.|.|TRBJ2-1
TGTGCCAGCAGCTCCATAGGGGGAGTGTGGAATGAGCAGTTCTTC
CASSSIGGVWNEQFF